This T cell receptor beta chain comes out of a study of T cell repertoires in cytomegalovirus infection. Looking at the study overall: It was the public TCR beta signatures that indicated both CMV infection and matching HLA type.

TCRdb reprocessed the reads with MiXCR, giving one entry per CDR3 protein. Among 800,000 to 950,000 distinct CDR3 sequences listed, approximately 30% were seen once. The sample holds a few counts of this clonotype. No antigen is known for it. The TCR comes from a human donor in good health (CMV status not recorded). Some clones in this sample may be carry-over from other donors' samples. Specimen: cultured CD8+ T cells from PBMCs, collected from culture after CMV antigen stimulation.

The CDR3 loop reads CASRWTITEQFF. The CDR3 nucleotides are TGTGCCAGCAGGTGGACTATCACTGAGCAGTTCTTC. V and J are TRBV12-3 or TRBV12-4 and TRBJ2-1, with D perhaps matching TRBD2 (6 bases). The CDR3 is 12 amino acids. The V end lost 6 bases, the J end lost 9 bases, and 12 bases lay between the germline ends.